The 8 T cell receptor beta chains below come from one sample, sequenced in a study of memory CD4+ T cells and cytomegalovirus serostatus. The sort gate was single viable CD3+CD4+CD8-CD45RO+ cells for memory CD4+ T cells. Sequencing used immunoSEQ multiplex PCR; TCRdb keeps in-frame clones, though not all of them. The sample includes just over 25,000 clones, about 79% seen only once; the top ten take roughly 0.99%. Sequenced input: memory CD4+ T cells from blood. The receptors here all came from an adult in good health and CMV-seronegative.

The chain is built from TRBV27 and TRBJ1-1, with D tentatively TRBD1 (6 bases). The CDR3 is 16 amino acids. V was trimmed by 7 bases and J by 1 base, leaving 19 bases between them. Germline assignment: CDR1 MNHEY and CDR2 SMNVEV (reference sequence). The DNA of the CDR3 is TGTGCCAGCATCAAGACAGGTAGCCCGGGGAACACTGAAGCTTTCTTT. The encoded protein is CASIKTGSPGNTEAFF.

V and J are TRBV6-5 and TRBJ1-2; TRBD1 might be the D (5 bases). Germline CDR1 is MNHEY and CDR2 is SVGAGI. This CDR3 has 15 residues. Trimming took 6 bases from V and 1 from J, leaving 15 bases between them. The CDR3 DNA sequence: TGTGCCAGCAGGGAAACAGGTGTAGGTAACTATGGCTACACCTTC. Translating gives CASRETGVGNYGYTF.

The table lists this clone with a count of one. The chain has TRBV19 and TRBJ1-1, with D perhaps matching TRBD1 (6 bases). Trimming took off 4 bases at V and 0 bases at J, with 12 bases between the two ends. The CDR3 totals 15 residues. Germline V gene data show CDR1 as LNHDA and CDR2 as SQIVND (reference sequence). The CDR3 DNA sequence: TGTGCCAGTAGTACCCAGACAGGAGTGAACACTGAAGCTTTCTTT. The encoded protein is CASSTQTGVNTEAFF.

The J gene is TRBJ1-4, the V gene TRBV18; D not certain. The ends were cut back, 3 bases at V and 8 bases at J, with 16 bases in the middle. Germline CDR1 is KGHSH and CDR2 is LQKENI. CDR3 length equals 15 residues. CDR3 bases: TGTGCCAGCTCACCTAATCAAGCTATGAGAGAAAAACTGTTTTTT. Its protein is CASSPNQAMREKLFF.

This rearrangement joins TRBV27 to TRBJ2-7, with TRBD2 identical over 7 bases. The germline gives CDR1 MNHEY, CDR2 SMNVEV (reference sequence). Trimming cost V 5 bases and J 2 bases; bases outside gene matches: 12. The CDR3 covers 16 residues. The CDR3: CASSRKSGTTTYEQYF. The CDR3 DNA reads as TGTGCCAGCAGTAGAAAGTCCGGGACTACAACCTACGAGCAGTACTTC.

The J gene is TRBJ2-3, the V gene TRBV7-9; D gene uncertain. The length of the CDR3 is 12 residues. CDR1 and CDR2 from the germline V gene are SEHNR and FQNEAQ (reference sequence). V lost 0 bases and J 4 bases, leaving 2 bases between the germline ends. The CDR3 loop is CASSLAPDTQYF. The CDR3 nucleotides are TGTGCCAGCAGCTTAGCTCCAGATACGCAGTATTTT.

The chain is built from TRBV4-2 and TRBJ1-2; D remains unclear. This CDR3 has 16 amino acids. Deletions cut 0 bases from V and 3 bases from J, with 14 bases between. Germline CDR1 reads LGHNA; CDR2 reads YNFKEQ. The chain's CDR3 is CASSQDSSGTYYGYTF. The CDR3 DNA sequence: TGTGCCAGCAGCCAAGATTCTTCAGGAACATACTATGGCTACACCTTC.

This clone occurred a few times. The V call is TRBV5-1, the J call TRBJ2-7; the match to TRBD1 covers 7 bases. In germline, CDR1 is SGHRS, CDR2 YFSETQ. The length of the CDR3 is 13 residues. The V gene end was trimmed by 4 bases and the J gene end by 3 bases; junction bases not matched to a gene: 4. CDR3 region: CASSRGQDYEQYF. The CDR3 region has the DNA TGCGCCAGCAGCAGAGGACAGGACTACGAGCAGTACTTC.